The sequence of this T cell receptor beta chain was determined in a study of T-cell memory formation after mild COVID-19 (dated by TCRdb to about 2021). For the study in its entirety: TCR sequence clusters from the two donors were largely donor specific. In two donors, T-cell clones that expanded and contracted after mild COVID-19 were tracked by sequencing TCRalpha and TCRbeta repertoires over time. Two young, previously healthy adult volunteers made up the cohort, one male and one female.

Results and caveats for the whole study, not just this receptor: Only a couple of mild cases were covered by the study, and larger cohorts that include severe cases with pre-infection samples were considered necessary. The second-wave clones that peaked on day 37 were not confirmed to be SARS-CoV-2 specific. Clones contracting from day 15 to 85 had balanced CD4/CD8 phenotypes, while a second wave expanding from day 15 to 37 was biased towards CD4+. Some responding clones were detected in pre-infection memory, suggesting pre-existing cross-reactive memory T cells joined the SARS-CoV-2 response. Contracting CD4+ clones were found mainly in CM and EM memory subsets, while CD8+ clones were enriched in EMRA.

CDR1 LGHDT and CDR2 YNNKEL are derived from the germline V gene (reference sequence). Measured from the cysteine to the phenylalanine, the CDR3 is 17 residues long. Only the CDR3 part of the read is kept: 51 bases, read in frame from the first base. V is trimmed back by 4 bases and J by 2 bases, and the junction contains 6 bases that no gene match accounts for. Ficoll-Paque density gradient centrifugation was the method used to isolate PBMCs. A note on this clonotype: The antigen it recognizes is unknown. The record has no base qualities; no much larger clone is one base away.

TCRdb lists the instrument as Illumina NovaSeq 6000. cDNA libraries for TCRalpha and TCRbeta were prepared by 5'RACE using constant-segment primers, with sample barcodes and unique molecular identifiers added. RNA was extracted from every sample with Trizol reagent. Library amplification was performed in two PCR steps, and a second sample barcode and Illumina TruSeq adapters were introduced in the second step. Libraries were sequenced on an Illumina NovaSeq with 2 x 150 bp paired-end reads. Per the original workflow: With migec v1.2.7, reads were demultiplexed and then collapsed into UMI-guided consensus sequences. Using mixcr v2.1.11, the UMI consensuses were aligned to TRA and TRB V and J templates and assembled into clonotypes. Expanded or contracted clonotypes were those called significant by both edgeR and NoisET, with noise models trained on biological replicates. For edgeR calls, the cutoffs were a false discovery rate-adjusted p below 0.01 and a log2 fold-change threshold of 1. PCA with hierarchical clustering of max-normalized trajectories of the 1000 most abundant clonotypes was used as exploratory dynamics analysis. Each responding clone was given a CD4 or CD8 phenotype based on the CD4+ and CD8+ repertoires, which had been sequenced separately. The public sequencing data were trimmed at Q25 with fastp and processed into clonotypes with MiXCR by TCRdb, which kept only in-frame beta chains. When rows share a CDR3 protein, they turn into one entry using the most common DNA and genes. The V and J calls were determined by TCRdb, not by the authors. The sample table records a few hundred thousand distinct CDR3 sequences; around 28% of these occur just once. Of the sample, roughly 13% falls within the top ten clones.

The receptor was isolated from an adult woman who had mild COVID-19 (a few samples of this study predate the infection). The sample titles of this study are shuffled in the database, so cell type and time point are left out; the donor was told from shared clones. In this chain, TRBV3-1 is recombined with TRBJ2-7; TRBD2 fits 15 bases in the junction. The sample consisted of PBMCs or a T cell subset sorted from them (not recorded which). In nucleotide form, the sequence is TGTGCCAGCAGCCGGACTAGCGGGAGGGCCAGTACCTACGAGCAGTACTTC. Its translation is CASSRTSGRASTYEQYF.